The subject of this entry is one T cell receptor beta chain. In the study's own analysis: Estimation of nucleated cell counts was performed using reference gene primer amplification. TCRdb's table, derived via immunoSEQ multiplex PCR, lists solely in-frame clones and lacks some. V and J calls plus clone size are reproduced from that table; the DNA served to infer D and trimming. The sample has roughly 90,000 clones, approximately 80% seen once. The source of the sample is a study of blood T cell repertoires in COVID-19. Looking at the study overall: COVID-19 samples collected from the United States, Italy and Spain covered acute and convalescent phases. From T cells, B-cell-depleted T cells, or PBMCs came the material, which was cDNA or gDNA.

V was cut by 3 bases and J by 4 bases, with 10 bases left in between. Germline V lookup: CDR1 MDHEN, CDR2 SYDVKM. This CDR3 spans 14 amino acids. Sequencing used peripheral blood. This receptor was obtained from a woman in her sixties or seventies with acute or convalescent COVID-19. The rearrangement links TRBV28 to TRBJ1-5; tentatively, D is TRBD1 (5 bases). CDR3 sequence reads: CASSLLDTNQPQHF. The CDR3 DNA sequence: TGTGCCAGCAGTTTGTTGGACACTAATCAGCCCCAGCATTTT. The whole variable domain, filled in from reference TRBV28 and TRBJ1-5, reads DVKVTQSSRYLVKRTGEKVFLECVQDMDHENMFWYRQDPGLGLRLIYFSYDVKMKEKGDIPEGYSVSREKKERFSLILESASTNQTSMYLCASSLLDTNQPQHFGDGTRLSIL.